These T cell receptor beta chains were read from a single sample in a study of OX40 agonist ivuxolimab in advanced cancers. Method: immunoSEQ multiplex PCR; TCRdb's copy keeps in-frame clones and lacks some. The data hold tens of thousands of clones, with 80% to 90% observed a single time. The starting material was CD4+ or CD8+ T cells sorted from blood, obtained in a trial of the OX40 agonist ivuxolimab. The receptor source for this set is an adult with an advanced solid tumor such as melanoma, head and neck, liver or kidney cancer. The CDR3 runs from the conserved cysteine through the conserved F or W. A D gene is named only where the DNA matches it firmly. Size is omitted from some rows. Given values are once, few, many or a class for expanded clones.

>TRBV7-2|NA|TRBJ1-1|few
CASSFASTGTEAFF
TGTGCCAGCAGCTTCGCCTCGACGGGCACTGAAGCTTTCTTT
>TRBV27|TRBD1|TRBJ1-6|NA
CASSLVGQGSLHF
TGTGCCAGCAGTTTGGTCGGACAGGGGTCCCTCCACTTT
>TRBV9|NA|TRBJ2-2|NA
CASSGALLLGELFF
TGTGCCAGCAGTGGGGCCTTGTTATTAGGGGAGCTGTTTTTT
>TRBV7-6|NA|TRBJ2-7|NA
CASSLSGDSYEQYF
TGTGCCAGCAGCTTATCGGGGGACTCCTACGAGCAGTACTTC
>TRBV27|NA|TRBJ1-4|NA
CASSPGGFNEKLFF
TGTGCCAGCAGTCCCGGGGGGTTTAATGAAAAACTGTTTTTT
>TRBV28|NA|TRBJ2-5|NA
CASSRNRAQETQYF
TGTGCCAGCAGCCGAAACAGGGCTCAAGAGACCCAGTACTTC
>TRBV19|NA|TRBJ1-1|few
CASSLGAEAFF
TGTGCCAGTAGTCTAGGGGCTGAAGCTTTCTTT
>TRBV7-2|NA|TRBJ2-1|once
CASSLLLVGEDSEDNEQFF
TGTGCCAGCAGCTTACTGCTAGTGGGGGAGGATAGTGAAGACAATGAGCAGTTCTTC
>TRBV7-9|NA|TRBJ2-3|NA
CASSAARSDTQYF
TGTGCCAGCAGTGCGGCCCGATCGGATACGCAGTATTTT
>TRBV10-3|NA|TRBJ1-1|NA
CAISESSDEAFF
TGTGCCATCAGTGAGTCTTCAGACGAAGCTTTCTTT
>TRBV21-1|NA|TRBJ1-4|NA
CASRDVIATVHNEKLFF
TGTGCCAGCAGGGACGTAATAGCTACAGTGCATAATGAAAAACTGTTTTTT
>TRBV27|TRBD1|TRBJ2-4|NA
CASRPPGTGVLYF
TGTGCCAGCAGGCCCCCCGGGACAGGGGTCTTGTACTTC
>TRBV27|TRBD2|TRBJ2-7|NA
CASSLLRGAYEQYF
TGTGCCAGCAGTTTACTTCGGGGGGCCTACGAGCAGTACTTC
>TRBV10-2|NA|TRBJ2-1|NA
CASSGVSSYNEQFF
TGCGCCAGCAGTGGGGTGAGCTCCTACAATGAGCAGTTCTTC
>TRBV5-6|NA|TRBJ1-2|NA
CASSPIRTAYGYTF
TGTGCCAGCAGCCCGATAAGGACGGCTTATGGCTACACCTTC
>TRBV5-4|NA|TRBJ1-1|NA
CASSLADNTEAFF
TGTGCCAGCAGCCTCGCGGATAACACTGAAGCTTTCTTT
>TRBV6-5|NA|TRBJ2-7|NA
CASSLIAGLPHEQYF
TGTGCCAGCAGTCTGATTGCCGGGCTCCCCCACGAGCAGTACTTC
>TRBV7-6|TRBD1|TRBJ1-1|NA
CASSSTGVNTEAFF
TGTGCCAGCAGCTCCACAGGGGTAAACACTGAAGCTTTCTTT
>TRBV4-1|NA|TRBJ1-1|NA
CASSQDSRKAFF
TGCGCCAGCAGCCAAGATTCACGAAAGGCTTTCTTT
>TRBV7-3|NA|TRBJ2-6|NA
CASSPGPYIISGANVLTF
TGTGCCAGCAGCCCGGGGCCCTATATCATCTCTGGGGCCAACGTCCTGACTTTC
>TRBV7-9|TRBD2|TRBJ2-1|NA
CASNLGLAGPSSYNEQFF
TGTGCCAGCAACTTAGGACTAGCGGGGCCAAGCTCCTACAATGAGCAGTTCTTC
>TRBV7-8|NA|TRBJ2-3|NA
CASTPGGGTDTQYF
TGTGCCAGCACCCCCGGGGGAGGCACAGATACGCAGTATTTT
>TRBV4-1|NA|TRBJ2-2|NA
CASSRGTRGTGELFF
TGCGCCAGCAGCCGGGGGACAAGGGGCACCGGGGAGCTGTTTTTT
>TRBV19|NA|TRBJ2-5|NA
CASGTHTQYF
TGTGCCAGTGGAACGCATACCCAGTACTTC
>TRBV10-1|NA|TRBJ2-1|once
CASSLVGGLGSEQFF
TGCGCCAGCAGCCTAGTGGGGGGCCTGGGGAGTGAGCAGTTCTTC
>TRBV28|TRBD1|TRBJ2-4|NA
CASSTGTGMVKNIQYF
TGTGCCAGCAGTACCGGGACAGGGATGGTCAAAAACATTCAGTACTTC
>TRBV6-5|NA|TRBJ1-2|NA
CASVDTGIWGYGYTF
TGTGCCAGCGTTGACACAGGAATTTGGGGCTATGGCTACACCTTC
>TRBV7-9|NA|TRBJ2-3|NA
CASSGREASTDTQYF
TGTGCCAGCAGCGGCAGGGAGGCGAGCACAGATACGCAGTATTTT
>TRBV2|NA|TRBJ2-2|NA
CASSEGARVGELFF
TGTGCCAGCAGTGAAGGGGCCAGGGTCGGGGAGCTGTTTTTT
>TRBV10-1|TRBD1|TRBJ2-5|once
CASSAPGQGKETQYF
TGCGCCAGCAGTGCGCCGGGACAGGGGAAAGAGACCCAGTACTTC
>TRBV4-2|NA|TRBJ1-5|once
CASSQTGQGSYSNQPQHF
TGTGCCAGCAGCCAAACGGGGCAGGGTTCGTATAGCAATCAGCCCCAGCATTTT